A selection of T cell receptor beta chains follows, all from one sample in a study of T cell responses to AZD1222 COVID-19 vaccine. The protocol was immunoSEQ multiplex PCR, while the TCRdb copy is restricted to in-frame clones and leaves out a portion. Among roughly 140,000 clones listed, around 88% were seen once. The sequencing here drew on peripheral blood, taken on day 0 of AZD1222 vaccination. The source of these receptors is an adult in good health. CDR3s leave out the opening cysteine and the closing phenylalanine or tryptophan. Each record gives: clone size, J gene, V gene, D gene, CDR3 protein. D genes are given only for firm matches. Only some rows state a clone size, as once, few, many or a class for expanded clones.

abundance: NA; j_gene: TRBJ1-1; v_gene: TRBV27; d_gene: NA; CDR3aa: ASSWGTAGAEAF
abundance: few; j_gene: TRBJ2-3; v_gene: TRBV6-2/TRBV6-3; d_gene: NA; CDR3aa: ASSYSTQADTQY
abundance: NA; j_gene: TRBJ1-1; v_gene: TRBV5-4; d_gene: TRBD1; CDR3aa: ASSLLTGVNTEAF
abundance: NA; j_gene: TRBJ2-5; v_gene: TRBV11-3; d_gene: TRBD1; CDR3aa: ASSPPGQGYQETQY
abundance: once; j_gene: TRBJ2-1; v_gene: TRBV18; d_gene: NA; CDR3aa: ASSPNLAEQF
abundance: NA; j_gene: TRBJ1-1; v_gene: TRBV30; d_gene: NA; CDR3aa: AWGPPGQPQNTEAF
abundance: NA; j_gene: TRBJ2-3; v_gene: TRBV4-3; d_gene: NA; CDR3aa: ASSKRGGNGRSTDTQY
abundance: few; j_gene: TRBJ2-2; v_gene: TRBV7-2; d_gene: NA; CDR3aa: ASSLARNTGELF
abundance: once; j_gene: TRBJ2-7; v_gene: TRBV7-2; d_gene: TRBD1; CDR3aa: ASSLSRGLNEQY
abundance: NA; j_gene: TRBJ1-2; v_gene: TRBV7-9; d_gene: NA; CDR3aa: ASSLPAEGYT
abundance: NA; j_gene: TRBJ1-1; v_gene: TRBV29-1; d_gene: NA; CDR3aa: SGARKGEAF
abundance: NA; j_gene: TRBJ1-2; v_gene: TRBV25-1; d_gene: NA; CDR3aa: ASHSGGRGYT
abundance: NA; j_gene: TRBJ1-5; v_gene: TRBV19; d_gene: NA; CDR3aa: ASSPGANNQPQH
abundance: NA; j_gene: TRBJ2-7; v_gene: TRBV7-9; d_gene: TRBD1; CDR3aa: ASSVKPGQSYEQY
abundance: NA; j_gene: TRBJ1-5; v_gene: TRBV7-2; d_gene: NA; CDR3aa: ASSLGPQPQH
abundance: NA; j_gene: TRBJ1-4; v_gene: TRBV6-1; d_gene: TRBD1; CDR3aa: ASSEFRGGTGF
abundance: NA; j_gene: TRBJ2-2; v_gene: TRBV5-1; d_gene: NA; CDR3aa: ASSQGGSTGELF
abundance: NA; j_gene: TRBJ2-7; v_gene: TRBV12-3/TRBV12-4; d_gene: NA; CDR3aa: ASSVDGSYEQY
abundance: NA; j_gene: TRBJ1-1; v_gene: TRBV28; d_gene: NA; CDR3aa: ASTIDLGWGTEEAF
abundance: NA; j_gene: TRBJ1-4; v_gene: TRBV28; d_gene: NA; CDR3aa: ASSFHIELF
abundance: NA; j_gene: TRBJ2-3; v_gene: TRBV9; d_gene: NA; CDR3aa: ASSVKGYGADTQY
abundance: NA; j_gene: TRBJ2-5; v_gene: TRBV28; d_gene: TRBD2; CDR3aa: ASSPGLAGKYQETQY
abundance: NA; j_gene: TRBJ2-7; v_gene: TRBV6-6; d_gene: NA; CDR3aa: ATRPRGHEQY
abundance: NA; j_gene: TRBJ2-7; v_gene: TRBV6-1; d_gene: NA; CDR3aa: ASSELPGQRRDEQY
abundance: NA; j_gene: TRBJ2-1; v_gene: TRBV7-3; d_gene: TRBD2; CDR3aa: ASSFRLAGYNEQF
abundance: NA; j_gene: TRBJ2-2; v_gene: TRBV7-2; d_gene: NA; CDR3aa: ASRTGNSGTGELF
abundance: NA; j_gene: TRBJ1-4; v_gene: TRBV25-1; d_gene: NA; CDR3aa: ASSELRVGKLF
abundance: NA; j_gene: TRBJ2-1; v_gene: TRBV4-3; d_gene: TRBD2; CDR3aa: ASSKTGTSGYNEQF
abundance: NA; j_gene: TRBJ1-3; v_gene: TRBV14; d_gene: NA; CDR3aa: ASSQDLGFTIY
abundance: NA; j_gene: TRBJ2-7; v_gene: TRBV12-3/TRBV12-4; d_gene: NA; CDR3aa: ASSFGPYEQY
abundance: NA; j_gene: TRBJ1-3; v_gene: TRBV7-8; d_gene: NA; CDR3aa: ASSLRRGSGNTIY
abundance: NA; j_gene: TRBJ1-1; v_gene: TRBV5-1; d_gene: TRBD1; CDR3aa: ASTFLRDSNTEAF
abundance: few; j_gene: TRBJ2-3; v_gene: TRBV4-2; d_gene: NA; CDR3aa: ASSKVGLGQFSTDTQY
abundance: NA; j_gene: TRBJ1-2; v_gene: TRBV6-5; d_gene: NA; CDR3aa: ATRLSGDYGYT